Listed below are T cell receptor beta chains from one sample, sequenced in a study of CD8 T cells in ankylosing spondylitis. One entry per CDR3 protein results from TCRdb running MiXCR on the 5' RACE reads. The data hold more than 200,000 distinct CDR3 sequences, with more than 20% observed a single time. Material: blood, either unsorted or a sorted T cell fraction (not recorded which). Receptors originate from a male donor with ankylosing spondylitis or in good health (not recorded which). Both conserved end residues are part of each CDR3. Only part of the rows carry a size: once, few, many, or a class if the clone is expanded.

j_call,clone_size,v_call,cdr3_aa
TRBJ2-7,many,TRBV12-3/TRBV12-4,CASSSSIYEQYF
TRBJ2-6,NA,TRBV6-1,CASSDARRGANVLTF
TRBJ2-7,NA,TRBV7-2,CASSLTATYEQYF
TRBJ1-2,many,TRBV20-1,CSARDQGPRGSGGYTF
TRBJ2-7,many,TRBV7-2,CASSLAGTGSYEQYF
TRBJ1-5,NA,TRBV20-1,CSANEDRDQPQHF
TRBJ2-1,NA,TRBV7-2,CASSLTMDSYNEQFF
TRBJ2-7,few,TRBV10-3,CAISDLPYEQYF
TRBJ1-2,few,TRBV5-6,CASSLVEGPNYGYTF
TRBJ2-5,few,TRBV12-3/TRBV12-4,CASSGGLKEVKETQYF
TRBJ2-1,many,TRBV2,CASTASGSLYNEQFF
TRBJ2-7,few,TRBV7-9,CASSLVGGDEQYF
TRBJ2-5,few,TRBV30,CAWSPNSFPSGTQYF
TRBJ1-2,NA,TRBV12-3/TRBV12-4,CASSDSGTDYGYTF
TRBJ2-3,NA,TRBV24-1,CATSDPTGTDTQYF
TRBJ2-1,many,TRBV12-3/TRBV12-4,CASSPSRGEGNEQFF
TRBJ2-5,few,TRBV20-1,CSANTGSPETQYF
TRBJ2-3,NA,TRBV7-8,CASSLVNRHTDTQYF
TRBJ1-2,many,TRBV9,CASSGGTNPISYTF
TRBJ2-1,many,TRBV9,CASSEQGPYNEQFF
TRBJ1-6,few,TRBV20-1,CSAPLRQGGNSPLHF
TRBJ1-2,few,TRBV29-1,CSVEDSWAYGYTF
TRBJ2-1,NA,TRBV28,CASSGAGTKNREQFF
TRBJ2-3,many,TRBV20-1,CSVNRGGNTDTQYF
TRBJ1-5,NA,TRBV20-1,CSAARDSVSQPQHF
TRBJ2-4,many,TRBV7-2,CASSLGGTENIQYF